What follows are 15 T cell receptor beta chains derived from one specimen sequenced in a study of blood T cell repertoires in COVID-19. Data came from immunoSEQ multiplex PCR; TCRdb stores just in-frame clones and leaves some out. The sample gives 99,000 or so clones, around 76% of which show up once; approximately 19% is in the top ten. The sample taken for sequencing was peripheral blood. These receptors were collected from a woman aged 70-85 years with acute or convalescent COVID-19.

The chain combines TRBV30 with TRBJ1-2, with a tentative D call TRBD1 (5 bases). The CDR3 extends over 11 amino acids. Germline values: CDR1 GTSNPN, CDR2 SVGIG (reference sequence). Trimming took off 5 bases at V and 1 base at J, with 5 bases between the two ends. The CDR3 sequence: CAWGHNYGYTF. The CDR3 DNA is TGTGCCTGGGGACATAACTATGGCTACACCTTC.

The chain uses TRBV18 and TRBJ2-5, with D hard to call. CDR3 length equals 13 residues. V dropped 3 bases and J dropped 2 bases, with 7 bases sitting between them. CDR1 KGHSH and CDR2 LQKENI come from the germline V gene. Written as DNA, the CDR3 is TGTGCCAGCTCACCGAAAGCGCAAGAGACCCAGTACTTC. Translation: CASSPKAQETQYF.

The chain is built from TRBV19 and TRBJ1-5; 7 positions agree with TRBD1. This CDR3 has 13 residues. Trimming took 4 bases from V and 4 from J; bases not matched to a gene: 1. From germline, CDR1 is LNHDA and CDR2 SQIVND (reference sequence). The CDR3 is CASSKDRNQPQHF. The CDR3 DNA sequence: TGTGCCAGTAGTAAGGACAGGAATCAGCCCCAGCATTTT.

CDR3 nucleotides: TGCGCCAGCAGCCAAAGGGAACAGGACACCGGGGAGCTGTTTTTT. It specifies CASSQREQDTGELFF. The chain has TRBV4-1 and TRBJ2-2, with D perhaps TRBD1 (5 bases). Germline lookup yields CDR1 MGHRA and CDR2 YSYEKL. The CDR3 runs to 15 residues. Trimming removed 2 bases from V and 3 bases from J, with 10 bases in between.

The J gene is TRBJ1-1, the V gene TRBV12-3 or TRBV12-4; 9 bases are a match to TRBD1. The length of the CDR3 is 13 residues. Unmatched junction bases numbered 3, after V lost 6 bases and J lost 4 bases. Here the CDR3 reads CASSRDRATEAFF. The CDR3 coding sequence is TGTGCCAGCAGCCGGGACAGGGCCACTGAAGCTTTCTTT.

J is TRBJ1-2 and V is TRBV12-3 or TRBV12-4; 7 nucleotides line up with TRBD1. CDR3 length equals 13 residues. V shed 6 bases and J 4 bases; nucleotides not matched to a gene: 5. CDR3: CASSRDRTYGYTF. CDR3 nucleotides: TGTGCCAGCAGCCGGGACAGAACCTATGGCTACACCTTC.

The chain carries TRBV12-3 or TRBV12-4 and TRBJ1-2; 7 bases fit TRBD1. This CDR3 is 13 amino acids long. J lost 7 bases, V lost 5 bases, and 7 bases had no gene match. CDR3: CASSPERQGGYTF. The CDR3 nucleotides are TGTGCCAGCAGTCCAGAGCGACAGGGTGGCTACACCTTC.

V and J are TRBV2 and TRBJ2-7, with D unresolved. This CDR3 comprises 11 residues. The germline V gene encodes CDR1 SNHLY and CDR2 FYNNEI. Trimming shortened V by 5 bases and J by 2 bases, and 4 bases separated the two germline ends. Written as DNA, the CDR3 is TGTGCCAGCAGTCCTGCCTACGAGCAGTACTTC. This encodes CASSPAYEQYF.

This sequence joins TRBV29-1 and TRBJ2-1; D remains unclear. CDR1 SQVTM and CDR2 ANQGSEA come from the germline V gene. The CDR3 length is 14 residues. V dropped 4 bases and J dropped 2 bases, with 12 bases sitting between them. CDR3 DNA sequence: TGCAGCGTTGTAGACCTCTCAGCCTACAATGAGCAGTTCTTC. Its translation is CSVVDLSAYNEQFF.

The V gene is TRBV7-6, the J gene TRBJ1-2; a weak D match, TRBD1 (5 bases). This CDR3 has 13 residues. The germline CDR1 and CDR2 sequences are SGHVS and FNYEAQ. V was cut by 5 bases and J by 6 bases, with 13 bases left in between. In DNA, the CDR3 is TGTGCCAGCAGCATGGGGCCCAAGGATGGCTACACCTTC. Translating it yields CASSMGPKDGYTF. The full variable domain, in which reference TRBV7-6 and TRBJ1-2 provide the parts outside the CDR3, is GAGVSQSPRYKVTKRGQDVALRCDPISGHVSLYWYRQALGQGPEFLTYFNYEAQQDKSGLPNDRFSAERPEGSISTLTIQRTEQRDSAMYRCASSMGPKDGYTFGSGTRLTVV.

This clone showed up just a few times. The chain links TRBV7-9 to TRBJ1-1; no firm D call. V was cut by 5 bases and J by 3 bases, with 7 bases left in between. This CDR3 is built from 12 residues. Per the germline V gene, CDR1 is SEHNR and CDR2 is FQNEAQ (reference sequence). The CDR3 DNA is TGTGCCAGCAGCCCCCGGGACACTGAAGCTTTCTTT. Translating it yields CASSPRDTEAFF.

The chain joins TRBV11-2 to TRBJ1-6, with no clear D. Trimming pared 1 base from V and 6 bases from J, leaving 10 bases between. The CDR3 extends over 15 amino acids. The germline V gene encodes CDR1 SGHAT and CDR2 FQNNGV. As DNA, the CDR3 is TGTGCCAGCAGCTTAGTTCGTAAGAGTAATTCACCCCTCCACTTT. It specifies CASSLVRKSNSPLHF.

The genes are TRBV5-1 and TRBJ1-2; TRBD1 is a possible D gene (5 bases). V dropped 1 base and J dropped 7 bases, with 11 bases sitting between them. Germline CDR1 SGHRS, CDR2 YFSETQ. The CDR3 is 13 residues long. The CDR3 sequence is CASSLTGQGGYTF. In DNA form, the CDR3 reads TGCGCCAGCAGCTTGACGGGCCAGGGTGGCTACACCTTC. The full variable domain, in which reference TRBV5-1 and TRBJ1-2 provide the parts outside the CDR3, is KAGVTQTPRYLIKTRGQQVTLSCSPISGHRSVSWYQQTPGQGLQFLFEYFSETQRNKGNFPGRFSGRQFSNSRSEMNVSTLELGDSALYLCASSLTGQGGYTFGSGTRLTVV.

The V gene is TRBV25-1, the J gene TRBJ1-5, with TRBD1 as a possible D gene (5 bases). V lost 6 bases to trimming and J lost 4 bases, with 16 bases between them. This CDR3 spans 15 amino acids. Germline assignment: CDR1 MGHDK and CDR2 SYGVNS. The CDR3 region has the DNA TGTGCCAGCAGCGCCGCGGAGGGGTTTAATCAGCCCCAGCATTTT. Translating it yields CASSAAEGFNQPQHF. Based on the CDR3 plus reference TRBV25-1 and TRBJ1-5, the full variable domain is EADIYQTPRYLVIGTGKKITLECSQTMGHDKMYWYQQDPGMELHLIHYSYGVNSTEKGDLSSESTVSRIRTEHFPLTLESARPSHTSQYLCASSAAEGFNQPQHFGDGTRLSIL.

This rearrangement joins TRBV4-1 to TRBJ1-5, with 7 nucleotides matching TRBD1. Trimming at V came to 0 bases and at J to 5 bases, leaving 4 bases not matched to a gene. The CDR3 runs to 15 residues. The germline gives CDR1 MGHRA, CDR2 YSYEKL. CDR3 nucleotide sequence: TGCGCCAGCAGCCAAGAGGACAGGTCCGATCAGCCCCAGCATTTT. This encodes CASSQEDRSDQPQHF.